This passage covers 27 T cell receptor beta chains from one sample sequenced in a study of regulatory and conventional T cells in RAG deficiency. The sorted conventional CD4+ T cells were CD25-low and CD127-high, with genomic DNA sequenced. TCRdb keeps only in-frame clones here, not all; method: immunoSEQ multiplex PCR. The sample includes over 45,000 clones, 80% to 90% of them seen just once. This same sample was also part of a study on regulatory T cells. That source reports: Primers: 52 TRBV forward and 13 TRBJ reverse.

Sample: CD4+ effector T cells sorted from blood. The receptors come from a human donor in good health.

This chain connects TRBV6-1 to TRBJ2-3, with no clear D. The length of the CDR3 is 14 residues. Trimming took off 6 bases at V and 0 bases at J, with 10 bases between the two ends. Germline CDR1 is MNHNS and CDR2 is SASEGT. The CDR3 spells CASRLDGSTDTQYF. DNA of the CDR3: TGTGCCAGCAGGTTGGACGGTAGCACAGATACGCAGTATTTT.

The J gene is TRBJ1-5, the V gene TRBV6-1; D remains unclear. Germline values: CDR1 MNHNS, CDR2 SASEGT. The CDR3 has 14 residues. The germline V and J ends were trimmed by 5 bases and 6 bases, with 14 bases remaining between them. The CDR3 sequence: CASSSLGSGQPQHF. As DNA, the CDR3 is TGTGCCAGCAGTTCTCTAGGTTCAGGTCAGCCCCAGCATTTT.

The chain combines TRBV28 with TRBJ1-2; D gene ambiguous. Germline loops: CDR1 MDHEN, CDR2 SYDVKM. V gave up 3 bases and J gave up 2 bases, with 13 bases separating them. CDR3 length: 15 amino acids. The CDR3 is CASSFRSGPNYGYTF. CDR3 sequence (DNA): TGTGCCAGCAGTTTTCGGTCAGGACCCAACTATGGCTACACCTTC.

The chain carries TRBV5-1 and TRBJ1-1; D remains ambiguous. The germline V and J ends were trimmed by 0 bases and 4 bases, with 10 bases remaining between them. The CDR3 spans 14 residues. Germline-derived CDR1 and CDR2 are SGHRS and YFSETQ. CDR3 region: CASSLDPSGTEAFF. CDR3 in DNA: TGCGCCAGCAGCTTGGATCCCTCGGGCACTGAAGCTTTCTTT. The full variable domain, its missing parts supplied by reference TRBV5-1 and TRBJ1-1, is KAGVTQTPRYLIKTRGQQVTLSCSPISGHRSVSWYQQTPGQGLQFLFEYFSETQRNKGNFPGRFSGRQFSNSRSEMNVSTLELGDSALYLCASSLDPSGTEAFFGQGTRLTVV.

For the CDR3, the DNA is TGCGCCAGCAGCCCGGGACAGTTAAACAATGAGCAGTTCTTC. Its protein is CASSPGQLNNEQFF. The chain carries TRBV10-1 and TRBJ2-1; 7 bases map to TRBD1. Germline trimming cut 6 bases from V and 5 bases from J; bases unmatched to any gene: 7. The CDR3 spans 14 residues. The germline CDR1 and CDR2 sequences are WNHNN and SYGVQD (reference sequence).

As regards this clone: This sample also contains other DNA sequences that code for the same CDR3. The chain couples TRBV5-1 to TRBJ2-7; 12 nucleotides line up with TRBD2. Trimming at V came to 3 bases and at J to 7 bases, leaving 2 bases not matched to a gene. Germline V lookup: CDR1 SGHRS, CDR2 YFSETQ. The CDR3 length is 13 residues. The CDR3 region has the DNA TGCGCCAGCAGCTCAGGACTAGCGGGGGAGCAGTACTTC. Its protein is CASSSGLAGEQYF.

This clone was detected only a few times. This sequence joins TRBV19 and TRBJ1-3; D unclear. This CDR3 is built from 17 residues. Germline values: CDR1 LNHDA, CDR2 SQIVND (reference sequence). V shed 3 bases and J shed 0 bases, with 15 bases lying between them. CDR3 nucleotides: TGTGCCAGTAGTATCTTCTCCGGGCTTCTCTCTGGAAACACCATATATTTT. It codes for CASSIFSGLLSGNTIYF.

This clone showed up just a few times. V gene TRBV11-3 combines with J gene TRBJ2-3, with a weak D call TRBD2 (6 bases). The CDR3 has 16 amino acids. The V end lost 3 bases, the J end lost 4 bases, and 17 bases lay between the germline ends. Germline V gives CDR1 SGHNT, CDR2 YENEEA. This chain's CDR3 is CASSFGLAGRADTQYF. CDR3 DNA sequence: TGTGCCAGCAGCTTCGGTCTGGCGGGAAGGGCAGATACGCAGTATTTT.

Here the CDR3 reads CASSLGGASYEQYF. CDR3 coding DNA: TGCGCCAGCAGCCTGGGGGGTGCCTCCTACGAGCAGTACTTC. The J gene is TRBJ2-7, the V gene TRBV10-1; tentatively, D is TRBD2 (6 bases). Germline V gene sequence: CDR1 WNHNN, CDR2 SYGVQD (reference sequence). This CDR3 spans 14 amino acids. V gave up 6 bases and J gave up 0 bases, with 12 bases separating them.

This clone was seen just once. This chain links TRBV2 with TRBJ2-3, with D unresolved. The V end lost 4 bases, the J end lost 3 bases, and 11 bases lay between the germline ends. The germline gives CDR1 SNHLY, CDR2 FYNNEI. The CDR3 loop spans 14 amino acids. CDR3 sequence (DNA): TGTGCCAGCAGTGTGTCCCATCGAACAGATACGCAGTATTTT. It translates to CASSVSHRTDTQYF.

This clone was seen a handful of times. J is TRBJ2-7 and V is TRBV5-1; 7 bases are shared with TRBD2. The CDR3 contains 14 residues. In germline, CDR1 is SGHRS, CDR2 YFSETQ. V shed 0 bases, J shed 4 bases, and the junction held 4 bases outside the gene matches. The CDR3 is CASSLAAGIYEQYF. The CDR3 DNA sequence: TGCGCCAGCAGCTTGGCAGCGGGAATTTACGAGCAGTACTTC.

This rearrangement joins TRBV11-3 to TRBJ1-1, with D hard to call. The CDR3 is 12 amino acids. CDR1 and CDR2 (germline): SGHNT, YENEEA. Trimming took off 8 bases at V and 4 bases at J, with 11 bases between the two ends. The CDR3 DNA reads TGTGCCAGCGGCGCGTCTCCCACTGAAGCTTTCTTT. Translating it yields CASGASPTEAFF.

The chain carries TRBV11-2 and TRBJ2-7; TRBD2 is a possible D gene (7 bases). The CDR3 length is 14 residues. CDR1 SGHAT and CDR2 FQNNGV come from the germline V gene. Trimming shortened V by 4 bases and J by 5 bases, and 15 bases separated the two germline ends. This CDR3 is CASSSSGEGNEQYF. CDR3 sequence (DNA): TGTGCCAGCAGCTCGTCAGGGGAGGGAAACGAGCAGTACTTC. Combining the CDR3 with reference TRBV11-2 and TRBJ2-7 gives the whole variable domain EAGVAQSPRYKIIEKRQSVAFWCNPISGHATLYWYQQILGQGPKLLIQFQNNGVVDDSQLPKDRFSAERLKGVDSTLKIQPAKLEDSAVYLCASSSSGEGNEQYFGPGTRLTVT.

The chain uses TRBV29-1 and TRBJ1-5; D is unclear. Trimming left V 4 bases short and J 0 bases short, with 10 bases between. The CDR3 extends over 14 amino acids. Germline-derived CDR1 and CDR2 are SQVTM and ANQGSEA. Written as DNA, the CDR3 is TGCAGCGTTGCGACCGATAATAGCAATCAGCCCCAGCATTTT. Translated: CSVATDNSNQPQHF.

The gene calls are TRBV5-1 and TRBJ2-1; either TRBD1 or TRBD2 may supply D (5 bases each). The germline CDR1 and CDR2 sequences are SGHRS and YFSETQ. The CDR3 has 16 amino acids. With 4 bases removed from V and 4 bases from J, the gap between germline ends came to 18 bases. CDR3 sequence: CASSTSGTDFYNEQFF. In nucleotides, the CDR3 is TGCGCCAGCAGCACCTCCGGGACGGACTTTTACAATGAGCAGTTCTTC.

The CDR3 sequence is CAIRGGGAGETQYF. The DNA of the CDR3 is TGTGCCATAAGAGGAGGAGGGGCGGGAGAGACCCAGTACTTC. This chain joins TRBV10-3 and TRBJ2-5; maybe TRBD2 (6 bases). Germline CDR1 is ENHRY and CDR2 is SYGVKD. Trimming took off 9 bases at V and 4 bases at J, with 18 bases between the two ends. The CDR3 runs 14 residues.

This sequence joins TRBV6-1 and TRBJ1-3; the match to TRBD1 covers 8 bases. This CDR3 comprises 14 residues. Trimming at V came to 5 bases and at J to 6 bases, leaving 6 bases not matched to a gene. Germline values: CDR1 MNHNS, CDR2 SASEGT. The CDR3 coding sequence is TGTGCCAGCAGTTTGGACAGGGACGAAAACACCATATATTTT. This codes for CASSLDRDENTIYF.

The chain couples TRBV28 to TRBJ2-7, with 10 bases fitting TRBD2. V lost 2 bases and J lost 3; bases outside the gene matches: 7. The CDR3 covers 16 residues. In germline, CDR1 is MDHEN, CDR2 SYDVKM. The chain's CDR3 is CASSLRVLAGIYEQYF. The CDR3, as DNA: TGTGCCAGCAGTTTACGGGTACTAGCGGGGATCTACGAGCAGTACTTC.

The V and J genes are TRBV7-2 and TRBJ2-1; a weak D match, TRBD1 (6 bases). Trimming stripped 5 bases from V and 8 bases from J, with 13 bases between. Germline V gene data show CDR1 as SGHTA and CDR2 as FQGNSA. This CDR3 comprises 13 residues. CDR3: CASSPQGLDEQFF. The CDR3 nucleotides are TGTGCCAGCAGCCCCCAGGGGCTCGATGAGCAGTTCTTC.

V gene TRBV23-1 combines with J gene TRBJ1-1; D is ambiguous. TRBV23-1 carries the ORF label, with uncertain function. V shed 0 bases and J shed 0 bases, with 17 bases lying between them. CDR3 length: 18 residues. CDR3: CASSQSELGIGLNTEAFF. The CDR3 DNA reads TGCGCCAGCAGTCAATCGGAATTGGGAATAGGCTTGAACACTGAAGCTTTCTTT.

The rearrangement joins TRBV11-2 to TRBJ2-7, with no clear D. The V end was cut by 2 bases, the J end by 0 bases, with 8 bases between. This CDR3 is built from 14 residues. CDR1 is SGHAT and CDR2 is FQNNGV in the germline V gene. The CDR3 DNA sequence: TGTGCCAGCAGCTTAAAGGGAAGCTCCTACGAGCAGTACTTC. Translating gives CASSLKGSSYEQYF.

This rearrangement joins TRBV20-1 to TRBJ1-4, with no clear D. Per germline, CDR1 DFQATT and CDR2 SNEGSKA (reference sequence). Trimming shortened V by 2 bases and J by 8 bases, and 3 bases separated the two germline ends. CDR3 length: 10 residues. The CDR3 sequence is CSARSEKLFF. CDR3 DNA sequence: TGCAGTGCTAGATCCGAAAAACTGTTTTTT.

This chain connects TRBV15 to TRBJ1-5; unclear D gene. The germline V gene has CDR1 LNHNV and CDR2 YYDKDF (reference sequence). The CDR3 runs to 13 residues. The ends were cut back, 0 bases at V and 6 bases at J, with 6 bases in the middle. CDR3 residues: CATSRDLLQPQHF. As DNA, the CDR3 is TGTGCCACCAGCAGAGATCTCCTTCAGCCCCAGCATTTT.

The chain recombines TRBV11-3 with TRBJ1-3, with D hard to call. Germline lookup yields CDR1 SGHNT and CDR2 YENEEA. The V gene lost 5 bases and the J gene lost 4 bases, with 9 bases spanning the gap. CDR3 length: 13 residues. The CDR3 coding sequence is TGTGCCAGCAGCCCCGGGTCGGGAAACACCATATATTTT. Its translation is CASSPGSGNTIYF.

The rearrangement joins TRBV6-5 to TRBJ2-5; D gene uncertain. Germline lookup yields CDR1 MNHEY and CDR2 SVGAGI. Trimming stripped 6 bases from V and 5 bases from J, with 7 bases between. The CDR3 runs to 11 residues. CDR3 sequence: CASRTLETQYF. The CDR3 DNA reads TGTGCCAGCAGGACGCTGGAGACCCAGTACTTC.

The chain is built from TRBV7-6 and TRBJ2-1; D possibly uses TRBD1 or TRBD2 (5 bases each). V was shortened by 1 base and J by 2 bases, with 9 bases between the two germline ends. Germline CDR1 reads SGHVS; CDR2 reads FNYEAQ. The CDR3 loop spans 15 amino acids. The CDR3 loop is CASSLGWGPYNEQFF. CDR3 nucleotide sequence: TGTGCCAGCAGCTTAGGGTGGGGACCCTACAATGAGCAGTTCTTC.

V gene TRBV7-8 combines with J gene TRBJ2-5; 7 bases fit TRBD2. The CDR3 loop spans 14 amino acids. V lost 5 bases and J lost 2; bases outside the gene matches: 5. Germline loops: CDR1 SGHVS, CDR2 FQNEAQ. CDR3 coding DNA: TGTGCCAGCAGCCAAAGGACTAGGCAAGAGACCCAGTACTTC. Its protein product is CASSQRTRQETQYF.